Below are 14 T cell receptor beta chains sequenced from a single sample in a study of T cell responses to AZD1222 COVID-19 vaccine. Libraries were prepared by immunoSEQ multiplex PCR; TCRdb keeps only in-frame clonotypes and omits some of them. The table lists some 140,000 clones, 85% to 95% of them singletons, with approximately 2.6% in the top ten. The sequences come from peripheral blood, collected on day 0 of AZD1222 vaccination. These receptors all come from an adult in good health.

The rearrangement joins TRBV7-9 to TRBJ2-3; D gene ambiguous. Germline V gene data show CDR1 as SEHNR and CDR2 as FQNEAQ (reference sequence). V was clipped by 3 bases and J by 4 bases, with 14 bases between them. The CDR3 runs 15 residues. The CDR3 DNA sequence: TGTGCCAGCAGCTTCCCGTCACTGAGGCCAGATACGCAGTATTTT. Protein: CASSFPSLRPDTQYF.

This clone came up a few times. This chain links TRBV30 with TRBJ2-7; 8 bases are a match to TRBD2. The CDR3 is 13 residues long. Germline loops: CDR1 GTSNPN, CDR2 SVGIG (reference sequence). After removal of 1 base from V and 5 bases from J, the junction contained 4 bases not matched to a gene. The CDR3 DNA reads TGTGCCTGGAGTGGAGGACTAGCCGACGAGCAGTACTTC. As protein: CAWSGGLADEQYF.

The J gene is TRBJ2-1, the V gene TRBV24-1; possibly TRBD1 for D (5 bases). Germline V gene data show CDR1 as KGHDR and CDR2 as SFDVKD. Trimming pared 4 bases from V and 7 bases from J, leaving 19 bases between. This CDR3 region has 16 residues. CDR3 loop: CATSEMTARYRNEQFF. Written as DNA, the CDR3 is TGTGCCACCAGTGAGATGACAGCGCGTTATAGAAATGAGCAGTTCTTC.

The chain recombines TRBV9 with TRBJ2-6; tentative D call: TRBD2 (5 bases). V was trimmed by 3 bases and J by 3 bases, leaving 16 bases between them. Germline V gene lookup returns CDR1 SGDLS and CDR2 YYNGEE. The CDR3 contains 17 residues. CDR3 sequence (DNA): TGTGCCAGCAGCGCCCGTGGGCAGGCGGGTGGGGCCAACGTCCTGACTTTC. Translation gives CASSARGQAGGANVLTF.

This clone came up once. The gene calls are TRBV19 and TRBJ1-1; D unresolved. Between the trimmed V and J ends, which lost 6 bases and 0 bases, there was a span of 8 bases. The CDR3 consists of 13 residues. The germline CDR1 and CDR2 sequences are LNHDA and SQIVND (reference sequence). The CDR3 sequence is CASRSNVNTEAFF. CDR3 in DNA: TGTGCCAGTAGGTCAAACGTGAACACTGAAGCTTTCTTT. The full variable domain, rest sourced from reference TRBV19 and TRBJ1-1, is DGGITQSPKYLFRKEGQNVTLSCEQNLNHDAMYWYRQDPGQGLRLIYYSQIVNDFQKGDIAEGYSVSREKKESFPLTVTSAQKNPTAFYLCASRSNVNTEAFFGQGTRLTVV.

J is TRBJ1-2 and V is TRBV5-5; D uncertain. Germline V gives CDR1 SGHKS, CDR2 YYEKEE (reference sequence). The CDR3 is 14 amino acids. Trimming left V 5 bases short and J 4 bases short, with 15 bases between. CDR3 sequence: CASRPAEYRYGYTF. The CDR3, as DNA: TGTGCCAGCAGACCCGCCGAATATCGCTATGGCTACACCTTC.

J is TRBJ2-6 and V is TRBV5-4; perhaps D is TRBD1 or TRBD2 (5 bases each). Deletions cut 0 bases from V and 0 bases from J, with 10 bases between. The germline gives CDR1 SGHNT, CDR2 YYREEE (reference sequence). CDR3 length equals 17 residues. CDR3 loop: CASSLVGPVSGANVLTF. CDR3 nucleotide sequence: TGTGCCAGCAGCTTGGTGGGACCCGTCTCTGGGGCCAACGTCCTGACTTTC.

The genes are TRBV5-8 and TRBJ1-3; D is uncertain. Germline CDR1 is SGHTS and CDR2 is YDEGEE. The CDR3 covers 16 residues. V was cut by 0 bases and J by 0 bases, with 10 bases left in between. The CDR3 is CASSLGSSLSGNTIYF. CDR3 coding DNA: TGTGCCAGCAGCTTGGGGTCCTCCCTCTCTGGAAACACCATATATTTT.

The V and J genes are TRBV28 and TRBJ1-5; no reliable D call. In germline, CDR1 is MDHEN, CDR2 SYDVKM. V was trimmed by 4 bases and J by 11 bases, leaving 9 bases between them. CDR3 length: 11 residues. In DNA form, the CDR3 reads TGTGCCAGCAGTTACCCCCCGGCCCAGCATTTT. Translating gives CASSYPPAQHF. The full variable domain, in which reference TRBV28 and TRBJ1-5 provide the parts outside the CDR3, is DVKVTQSSRYLVKRTGEKVFLECVQDMDHENMFWYRQDPGLGLRLIYFSYDVKMKEKGDIPEGYSVSREKKERFSLILESASTNQTSMYLCASSYPPAQHFGDGTRLSIL.

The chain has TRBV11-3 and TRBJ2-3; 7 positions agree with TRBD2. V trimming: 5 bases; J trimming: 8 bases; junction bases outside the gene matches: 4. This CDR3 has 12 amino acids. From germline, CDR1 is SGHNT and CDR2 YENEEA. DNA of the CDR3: TGTGCCAGCAGCAGGGGCGGGGGTACGCAGTATTTT. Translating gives CASSRGGGTQYF.

CDR3 amino acids: CSVRRGNEKLFF. Here the CDR3 DNA reads TGCAGCGTAAGAAGGGGTAATGAAAAACTGTTTTTT. The chain carries TRBV29-1 and TRBJ1-4, with a weak D call TRBD1 (5 bases). This CDR3 is 12 amino acids long. V was trimmed by 6 bases and J by 4 bases, leaving 9 bases between them. The germline V gene has CDR1 SQVTM and CDR2 ANQGSEA.

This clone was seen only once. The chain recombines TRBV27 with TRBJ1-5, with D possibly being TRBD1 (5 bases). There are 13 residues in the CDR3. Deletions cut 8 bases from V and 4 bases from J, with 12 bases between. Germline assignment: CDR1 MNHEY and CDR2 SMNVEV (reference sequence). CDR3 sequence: CASGLRGNQPQHF. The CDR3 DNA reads TGTGCCAGCGGCCTTAGGGGTAATCAGCCCCAGCATTTT.

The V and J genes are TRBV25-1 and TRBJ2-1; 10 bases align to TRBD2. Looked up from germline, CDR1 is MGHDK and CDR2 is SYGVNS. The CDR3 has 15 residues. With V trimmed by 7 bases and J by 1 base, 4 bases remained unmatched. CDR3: CASTSGGRSYNEQFF. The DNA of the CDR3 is TGTGCCAGCACTAGCGGGGGAAGGTCCTACAATGAGCAGTTCTTC.

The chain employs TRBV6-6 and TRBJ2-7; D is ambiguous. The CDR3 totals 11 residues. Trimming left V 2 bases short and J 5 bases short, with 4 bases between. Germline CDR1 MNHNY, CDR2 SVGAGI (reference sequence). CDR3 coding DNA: TGTGCCAGCAGTTACGGGCACGAGCAGTACTTC. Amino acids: CASSYGHEQYF.